Presented here are 26 T cell receptor beta chains from one specimen sequenced in a study of a mutant IDH1 vaccine in newly diagnosed glioma. The time point: week 5, during vaccination. Vaccine doses each comprised 300 ug of mutant IDH1 20-mer peptide, with topical imiquimod. These receptors have no known antigen. The repertoire was sequenced with immunoSEQ multiplex PCR; TCRdb's copy has only in-frame clones and lacks some. Of 25,000 to 30,000 clones listed, roughly 90% are singletons. This specimen consisted of PBMCs, obtained from a glioma patient whose treatment included an IDH1 peptide vaccine. The origin of the receptors is a man between 18 and 29 years old with glioma.

This rearrangement joins TRBV18 to TRBJ1-6; TRBD1 matches 7 bases. The CDR3 is made up of 14 amino acids. Unmatched junction bases numbered 5, after V lost 3 bases and J lost 9 bases. The germline CDR1 and CDR2 sequences are KGHSH and LQKENI. The CDR3, as DNA: TGTGCCAGCTCACCGGGACAGACGGTTTCACCCCTCCACTTT. Translation gives CASSPGQTVSPLHF.

The V and J genes are TRBV7-2 and TRBJ1-4, with 7 nucleotides matching TRBD1. The germline CDR1 and CDR2 sequences are SGHTA and FQGNSA. The CDR3 consists of 14 residues. The V gene end was trimmed by 7 bases and the J gene end by 7 bases; junction bases not matched to a gene: 9. CDR3 sequence (DNA): TGTGCCAGCAACATGCAGGGGGGAGGTGAAAAACTGTTTTTT. Its translation: CASNMQGGGEKLFF.

This chain links TRBV5-1 with TRBJ1-3; D remains unclear. Germline values: CDR1 SGHRS, CDR2 YFSETQ. V was clipped by 0 bases and J by 4 bases, with 8 bases between them. This CDR3 spans 14 amino acids. CDR3 residues: CASSLEGRGNTIYF. DNA of the CDR3: TGCGCCAGCAGCTTGGAAGGGAGAGGAAACACCATATATTTT.

The DNA for the CDR3 is TGTGCCAGCAGGACCGGCGGGCACTCCTACGAGCAGTACTTC. As protein: CASRTGGHSYEQYF. This sequence joins TRBV6-1 and TRBJ2-7; possibly TRBD2 for D (5 bases). The CDR3 runs to 14 residues. Germline-derived CDR1 and CDR2 are MNHNS and SASEGT. Trimming stripped 6 bases from V and 0 bases from J, with 12 bases between.

This sequence joins TRBV5-4 and TRBJ2-1; 9 bases align to TRBD1. The V and J ends lost 2 bases and 7 bases, in that order; junction bases with no gene match: 7. The germline CDR1 and CDR2 sequences are SGHNT and YYREEE (reference sequence). This CDR3 has 15 residues. CDR3 protein: CASSFSGTGSNEQFF. For the CDR3, the DNA is TGTGCCAGCAGCTTCTCCGGGACAGGGAGTAATGAGCAGTTCTTC.

Worth noting for this clone: Mismatch with germline at one junction end may stem from a read error. The rearrangement joins TRBV10-3 to TRBJ1-1; a weak D match, TRBD1 (5 bases). The V gene's germline CDR1 is ENHRY and CDR2 SYGVKD. The CDR3 contains 12 residues. CDR3 nucleotide sequence: TGTGCCATCAGTGATTCCCCCGGGACGAGGCTCTTT. Protein sequence: CAISDSPGTRLF.

The V gene is TRBV27, the J gene TRBJ1-2; 9 bases agree with TRBD1. The CDR3 totals 13 residues. With 6 bases clipped from V and 6 bases from J, the junction kept 5 bases outside the gene matches. Germline assignment: CDR1 MNHEY and CDR2 SMNVEV (reference sequence). The CDR3 bases are TGTGCCAGCAGAACAGGGGGCTCCCATGGCTACACCTTC. It translates to CASRTGGSHGYTF.

The V and J genes are TRBV29-1 and TRBJ2-1; TRBD2 agrees at 11 bases. Per germline, CDR1 SQVTM and CDR2 ANQGSEA. The J segment lost 10 bases and the V segment lost 4 bases, leaving 6 bases of the junction unmatched. The CDR3 contains 13 residues. The CDR3 region has the DNA TGCAGCGTTGCACCGGGACTAGCGGCCGAGCAGTTCTTC. Protein product: CSVAPGLAAEQFF.

J is TRBJ1-2 and V is TRBV7-2, with a tentative D call TRBD1 (6 bases). The V gene lost 8 bases and the J gene lost 7 bases, with 23 bases spanning the gap. CDR3 size: 15 residues. Germline V gives CDR1 SGHTA, CDR2 FQGNSA. In DNA form, the CDR3 reads TGTGCCAGCCGCCGGGGGCAGGGTCGAGAGGGTGGCTACACCTTC. This codes for CASRRGQGREGGYTF.

This clone was recorded a few times. The rearrangement joins TRBV27 to TRBJ2-1, with 10 bases that match TRBD2. J gave up 9 bases and V 7 bases, and 12 bases lay outside the gene matches. The CDR3 consists of 15 residues. In germline, CDR1 is MNHEY, CDR2 SMNVEV (reference sequence). The DNA of the CDR3 is TGTGCCAGCACCGCCGTGGCTAGCGGGAGTGGTGAGCAGTTCTTC. This translates into CASTAVASGSGEQFF.

V usage is TRBV6-1 and J usage is TRBJ1-1; D perhaps matches TRBD1 (5 bases). V was clipped by 3 bases and J by 5 bases, with 13 bases between them. The CDR3 covers 14 residues. Germline loops: CDR1 MNHNS, CDR2 SASEGT. The CDR3 DNA follows: TGTGCCAGCAGTGACAGGGCAGCGGGGACTGAAGCTTTCTTT. It is translated as CASSDRAAGTEAFF.

This chain uses TRBV5-6 with TRBJ1-1; D call uncertain. Trimming left V 4 bases short and J 0 bases short, with 16 bases between. The CDR3 length is 16 residues. Germline V gene sequence: CDR1 SGHDT, CDR2 YYEEEE. The CDR3 region has the DNA TGTGCCAGCAGCCTCTTGTTTTATACCATGAACACTGAAGCTTTCTTT. Residues: CASSLLFYTMNTEAFF.

Only a few counts were recorded for this clone. The chain has TRBV4-2 and TRBJ2-2; 8 nucleotides line up with TRBD2. Germline CDR1 is LGHNA and CDR2 is YNFKEQ. This CDR3 comprises 16 residues. The trim removed 1 base at V and 4 bases at J, leaving 5 bases unmatched. The CDR3 nucleotides are TGTGCCAGCAGCCAAGTAGCCGGGAGGGGCACCGGGGAGCTGTTTTTT. It yields the protein CASSQVAGRGTGELFF.

The rearrangement joins TRBV9 to TRBJ1-4, with a possible D match to TRBD1 (5 bases). Germline V gene sequence: CDR1 SGDLS, CDR2 YYNGEE. The CDR3 extends over 13 amino acids. The ends were cut back, 0 bases at V and 12 bases at J, with 12 bases in the middle. The CDR3: CASSVEAGTQLFF. The CDR3 bases are TGTGCCAGCAGCGTAGAGGCAGGGACCCAACTGTTTTTT.

J is TRBJ2-6 and V is TRBV30; 7 bases agree with TRBD2. Losses at the gene ends were 1 base for V and 6 bases for J; bases not matched to a gene: 6. The length of the CDR3 is 15 residues. From germline, CDR1 is GTSNPN and CDR2 SVGIG (reference sequence). This chain's CDR3 is CAWSGGGSLANVLTF. The CDR3, as DNA: TGTGCCTGGAGTGGCGGGGGTTCCCTGGCCAACGTCCTGACTTTC.

The V call is TRBV7-8, the J call TRBJ2-7; 10 positions match TRBD2. There are 15 residues in the CDR3. J was trimmed by 7 bases and V by 2 bases; bases with no gene match: 8. The germline gives CDR1 SGHVS, CDR2 FQNEAQ. CDR3 coding DNA: TGTGCCAGCAGCTTAAGGGGGCTAGCGGGAGAGGAGCAGTACTTC. Its translation: CASSLRGLAGEEQYF.

The rearrangement joins TRBV4-2 to TRBJ2-2, with D tentatively TRBD1 or TRBD2 (5 bases each). With 7 bases removed from V and 0 bases from J, the gap between germline ends came to 15 bases. The CDR3 contains 16 residues. Germline-derived CDR1 and CDR2 are LGHNA and YNFKEQ. CDR3 amino acids: CASTPRGVANTGELFF. CDR3 DNA sequence: TGTGCCAGCACCCCAAGAGGGGTGGCGAACACCGGGGAGCTGTTTTTT.

The rearrangement uses TRBV6-4 and TRBJ2-1; D gene unclear. Trimming pared 0 bases from V and 10 bases from J, leaving 7 bases between. CDR3 length: 12 amino acids. Germline assignment: CDR1 MRHNA and CDR2 SNTAGT. The CDR3 here is CASSDSGREQFF. CDR3 DNA: TGTGCCAGCAGTGACTCGGGCCGGGAGCAGTTCTTC.

The table lists this clone with a count of one. The CDR3 DNA follows: TGTGCCAGCAGTTACGCGGCCTCGGTGTACGAGCAGTACTTC. Translation: CASSYAASVYEQYF. The rearrangement links TRBV6-6 to TRBJ2-7; D remains ambiguous. The V end was cut by 2 bases, the J end by 4 bases, with 12 bases between. The CDR3 has 14 amino acids. Germline V gene lookup returns CDR1 MNHNY and CDR2 SVGAGI (reference sequence).

This chain joins TRBV28 and TRBJ1-5; D gene unclear. CDR3 length: 13 amino acids. CDR1 and CDR2 (germline): MDHEN, SYDVKM. The CDR3 region is CASGRRFGQPQHF. The CDR3 DNA follows: TGTGCTAGCGGTAGGAGGTTTGGGCAGCCCCAGCATTTT.

This chain uses TRBV10-3 with TRBJ2-7; possible D gene TRBD1, 5 bases. Trimming removed 6 bases at V and 5 bases at J, with 14 bases between. Germline loops: CDR1 ENHRY, CDR2 SYGVKD. The length of the CDR3 is 13 residues. The CDR3, as DNA: TGTGCCATCAGGCAGGGCTCGACCGACGAGCAGTACTTC. Translating gives CAIRQGSTDEQYF.

The chain joins TRBV6-5 to TRBJ2-7; 7 nucleotides align to TRBD2. This CDR3 contains 14 residues. Germline lookup yields CDR1 MNHEY and CDR2 SVGAGI. With V trimmed by 6 bases and J by 7 bases, 12 bases remained unmatched. The CDR3 reads CASRKSGIEGEQYF. CDR3 nucleotide sequence: TGTGCCAGCAGAAAAAGCGGGATCGAGGGAGAGCAGTACTTC.

CDR3 protein: CAISELVEQFF. Here the CDR3 DNA reads TGTGCCATCAGTGAATTAGTTGAGCAGTTCTTC. The chain is built from TRBV10-3 and TRBJ2-1; D gene ambiguous. There are 11 residues in the CDR3. The germline CDR1 and CDR2 sequences are ENHRY and SYGVKD. V was clipped by 3 bases and J by 9 bases, with 6 bases between them.

The chain joins TRBV2 to TRBJ1-1, with D uncertain. V dropped 10 bases and J dropped 5 bases, with 14 bases sitting between them. Germline values: CDR1 SNHLY, CDR2 FYNNEI. The CDR3 is 12 residues long. The CDR3 loop is CATGREKTEAFF. The CDR3 nucleotides are TGTGCCACGGGGAGGGAGAAGACTGAAGCTTTCTTT.

Only a few counts were recorded for this clone. This chain links TRBV27 with TRBJ2-7, with a possible D match to TRBD2 (7 bases). Between the trimmed V and J ends, which lost 5 bases and 0 bases, there was a span of 17 bases. The germline CDR1 and CDR2 sequences are MNHEY and SMNVEV (reference sequence). The CDR3 spans 16 residues. CDR3 protein: CASSRRGAPHSYEQYF. CDR3 bases: TGTGCCAGCAGTCGTCGGGGGGCCCCTCACTCCTACGAGCAGTACTTC.

To note about this clone: The junction does not match germline at one end; this may be a read error. This sequence joins TRBV11-2 and TRBJ2-7; 13 bases match TRBD2. CDR1 and CDR2 (germline): SGHAT, FQNNGV. The CDR3 sequence is 15 residues long. CDR3 in DNA: TGTGCCAGCAGCTTAGGGGGACTAGCGGGACCCCGTGAAAGGTTC. This sequence encodes CASSLGGLAGPRERF.